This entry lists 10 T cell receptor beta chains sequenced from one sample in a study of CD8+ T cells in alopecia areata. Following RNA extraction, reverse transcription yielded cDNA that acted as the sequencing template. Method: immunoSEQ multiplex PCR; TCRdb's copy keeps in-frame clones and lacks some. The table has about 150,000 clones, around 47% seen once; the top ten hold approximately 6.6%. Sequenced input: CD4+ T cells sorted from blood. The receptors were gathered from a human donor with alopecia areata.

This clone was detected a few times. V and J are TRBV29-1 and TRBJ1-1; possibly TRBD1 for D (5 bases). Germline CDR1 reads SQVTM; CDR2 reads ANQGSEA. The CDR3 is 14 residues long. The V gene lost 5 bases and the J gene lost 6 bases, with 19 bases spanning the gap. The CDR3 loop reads CSVRLLQGKAEAFF. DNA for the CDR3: TGCAGCGTTCGTCTGCTTCAGGGAAAGGCTGAAGCTTTCTTT.

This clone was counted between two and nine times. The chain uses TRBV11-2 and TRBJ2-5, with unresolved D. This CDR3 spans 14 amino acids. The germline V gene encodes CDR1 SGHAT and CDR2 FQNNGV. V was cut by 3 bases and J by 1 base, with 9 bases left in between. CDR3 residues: CASSFTSVQETQYF. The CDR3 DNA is TGTGCCAGCAGCTTTACGTCTGTCCAAGAGACCCAGTACTTC.

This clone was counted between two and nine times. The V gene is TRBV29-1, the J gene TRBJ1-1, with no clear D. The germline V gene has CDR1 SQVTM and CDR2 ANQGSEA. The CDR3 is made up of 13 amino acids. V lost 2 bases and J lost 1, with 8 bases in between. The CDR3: CSVERQSNTEAFF. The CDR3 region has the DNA TGCAGCGTTGAAAGGCAATCGAACACTGAAGCTTTCTTT.

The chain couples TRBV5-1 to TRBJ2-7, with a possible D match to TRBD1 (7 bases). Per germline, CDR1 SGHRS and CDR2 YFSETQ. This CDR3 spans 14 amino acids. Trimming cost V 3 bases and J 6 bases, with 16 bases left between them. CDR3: CASSSGQAGSEQYF. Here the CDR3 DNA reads TGCGCCAGCAGCTCCGGACAGGCCGGGAGCGAGCAGTACTTC.

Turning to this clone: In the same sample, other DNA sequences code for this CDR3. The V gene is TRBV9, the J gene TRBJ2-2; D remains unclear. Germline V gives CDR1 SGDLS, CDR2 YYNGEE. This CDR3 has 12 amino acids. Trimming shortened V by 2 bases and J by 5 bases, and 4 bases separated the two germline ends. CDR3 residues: CASSVGTGELFF. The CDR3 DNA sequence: TGTGCCAGCAGCGTGGGGACCGGGGAGCTGTTTTTT.

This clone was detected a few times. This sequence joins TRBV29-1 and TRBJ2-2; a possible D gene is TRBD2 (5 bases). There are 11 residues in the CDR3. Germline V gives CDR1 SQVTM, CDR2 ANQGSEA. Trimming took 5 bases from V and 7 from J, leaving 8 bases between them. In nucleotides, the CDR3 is TGCAGCGTTTGGCGGGTCGGGGAGCTGTTTTTT. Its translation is CSVWRVGELFF.

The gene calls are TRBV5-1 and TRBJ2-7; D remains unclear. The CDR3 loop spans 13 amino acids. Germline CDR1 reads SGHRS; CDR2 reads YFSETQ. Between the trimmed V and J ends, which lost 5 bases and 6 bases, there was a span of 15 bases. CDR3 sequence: CASRGSVRIEQYF. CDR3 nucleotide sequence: TGCGCCAGCAGGGGATCCGTAAGGATCGAGCAGTACTTC. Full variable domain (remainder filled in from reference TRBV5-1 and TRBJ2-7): KAGVTQTPRYLIKTRGQQVTLSCSPISGHRSVSWYQQTPGQGLQFLFEYFSETQRNKGNFPGRFSGRQFSNSRSEMNVSTLELGDSALYLCASRGSVRIEQYFGPGTRLTVT.

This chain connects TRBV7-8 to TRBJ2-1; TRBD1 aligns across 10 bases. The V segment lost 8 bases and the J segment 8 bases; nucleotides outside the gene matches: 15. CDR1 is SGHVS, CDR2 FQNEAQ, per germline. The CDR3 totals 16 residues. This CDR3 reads CASGRSGGTGDYEQFF. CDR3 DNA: TGTGCCAGCGGCCGCTCCGGAGGGACAGGGGATTATGAGCAGTTCTTC.

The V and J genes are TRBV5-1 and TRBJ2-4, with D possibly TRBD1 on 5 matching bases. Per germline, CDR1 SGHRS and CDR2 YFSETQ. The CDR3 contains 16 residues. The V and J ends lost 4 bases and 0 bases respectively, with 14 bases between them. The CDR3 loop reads CASSKQTVGAKNIQYF. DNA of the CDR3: TGCGCCAGCAGCAAACAGACAGTGGGAGCCAAAAACATTCAGTACTTC.

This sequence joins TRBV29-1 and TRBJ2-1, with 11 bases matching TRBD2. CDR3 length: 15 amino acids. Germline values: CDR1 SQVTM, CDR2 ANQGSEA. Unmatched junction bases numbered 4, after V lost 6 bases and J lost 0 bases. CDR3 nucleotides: TGCAGCGTCGGGACTAGCGGAAGCTCCTACAATGAGCAGTTCTTC. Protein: CSVGTSGSSYNEQFF.